This note documents a single T cell receptor (beta chain) sequence. As yet, its antigen is unknown. TCRdb's table, derived via immunoSEQ multiplex PCR, lists solely in-frame clones and lacks some. Of 96,000 or so clones detected, approximately 90% appear once; the ten largest clones hold roughly 0.15%. This entry comes from a study of graft-versus-host responses after intestinal transplantation. Study background: Recipients underwent multivisceral, liver-intestinal, or isolated intestinal transplants.

This TCR came from a human donor who received an intestinal transplant. The material sequenced was unstimulated CD4+ T cells sorted from spleen or lymph node cells, taken before intestinal transplant.

Written as DNA, the CDR3 is TGTGCCAGCAGTTCCCAGGGGGCTGGAAACACCATATATTTT. The encoded protein is CASSSQGAGNTIYF. The chain uses TRBV2 and TRBJ1-3; 7 bases align to TRBD1. Per germline, CDR1 SNHLY and CDR2 FYNNEI. V trimming: 5 bases; J trimming: 2 bases; junction bases outside the gene matches: 3. The CDR3 contains 14 residues.